This is a list of T cell receptor beta chains from one sample in a study of blood T cells in healthy people across ages. TCRdb recomputed calls from the 5' RACE reads with MiXCR, one row per CDR3 protein. The repertoire holds under 2,000,000 distinct CDR3 sequences, with about 50% as singletons. Sequencing input: blood. These receptors all come from a woman aged 40 to 49 in good health. Each CDR3 is given with its conserved first and last residue.

V gene | CDR3 protein
TRBV27 | CASSPRAGGLNTEAFF
TRBV12-3/TRBV12-4 | CASSEEGHGTQYF
TRBV20-1 | CSARAARAPSYEQYF
TRBV6-1 | CASSEFLAGRLYTQYF
TRBV6-5 | CASSGLDGEQFF
TRBV29-1 | CSVRGGGANVLTF
TRBV20-1 | CSASPGTINIQYF
TRBV20-1 | CSARDGGAGYYNEQFF
TRBV12-3/TRBV12-4 | CASSPTRWDGYTF
TRBV20-1 | CSVRDWGARTDTQYF
TRBV20-1 | CSAVYRAWGTDTQYF
TRBV9 | CASSVQEGVGSYNSPLHF
TRBV20-1 | CSARGDRQVATNEQFF
TRBV20-1 | CSASGGRGNEQFF
TRBV29-1 | CSVEDTERVETQYF
TRBV12-3/TRBV12-4 | CASSFVRETQYF
TRBV20-1 | CSARDVGLAGGTDTQYF
TRBV5-1 | CASSRLSPQPDTQYF
TRBV27 | CASSPGRVNEKLFF
TRBV20-1 | CSASPLAGSSYNEQFF
TRBV21-1 | CASSEGRRLMNTEAFF
TRBV6-5 | CASSLDRGHNEQYF
TRBV6-2/TRBV6-3 | CASSYQGWRGEVFF
TRBV25-1 | CASTGQESSYEQYF
TRBV27 | CASSSRTGREQYF
TRBV7-7 | CASSNRMARREKLFF
TRBV20-1 | CSPRARRSYNEQFF
TRBV7-2 | CARRSTGSYTF